This T cell receptor beta chain was sequenced during a study of OX40 agonist ivuxolimab in advanced cancers. Regarding the complete study: Ivuxolimab was a fully human IgG2 agonistic monoclonal antibody targeting the costimulatory receptor OX40 (CD134). Intravenous ivuxolimab was administered to patients every 2 weeks at six dose levels: 0.01, 0.1, 0.3, 1.5, 3 and 10 mg/kg. Of the approximately 50 dose-escalation patients, hepatocellular carcinoma was present in about 20, melanoma in roughly 15, renal cell carcinoma in 9 and head and neck cancer in 9. In the dose-escalation cohort, approximately 80% of patients were male, and the mean age was around 65 years with a range of roughly 23 to 79. Patients were allowed to have had prior anti-PD-1, anti-PD-L1 or anti-CTLA-4 therapy, and 40% to 45% of the dose-escalation patients had previously received checkpoint inhibitors. Partial responses occurred in three dose-escalation patients: two with cutaneous melanoma and one with hepatocellular carcinoma. The point of sequencing TCRbeta in the periphery was to test whether ivuxolimab changed TCR sequence diversity and drove clonal T-cell expansion. The monotherapy dose-escalation portion (N of about 57 patients) of the phase I ivuxolimab trial is reported in the paper. Study-level results and caveats: Low levels of normalized T-cell clonal expansion were also seen in some patients who did not respond. In the 0.1-3.0 mg/kg groups, partial responders had among the lowest normalized peripheral clonal expansion, particularly in CD8+ T cells. The antigen specificity of the clonally expanded peripheral T cells was not determined. Clonal expansion of both CD4+ and CD8+ blood T cells was observed from baseline to week 6 at doses 0.1 to 3.0 mg/kg. After ivuxolimab, more expanded clones were found on average in CD8+ T cells than in CD4+ T cells.

From its cysteine to its phenylalanine, the CDR3 spans 12 amino acids. The sequence is cut down to CDR3 DNA, 36 bases in frame from base 1. Trimming leaves V shorter by 3 bases and J shorter by 6 bases, with the junction holding 3 bases beyond the gene matches. Reading the germline V gene (reference sequence) gives CDR1 SGHNT and CDR2 YYREEE. Patients with autoimmune disease history or receiving systemic immunosuppression were excluded from the trial. Peripheral blood for TCR sequencing was collected from all dose cohorts at baseline, on cycle 4 day 1, and on cycle 7 day 1. The samples were drawn from a first-in-human, open-label, multicenter phase I dose-escalation trial of ivuxolimab. Adults with locally advanced or metastatic melanoma, renal cell, hepatocellular, or head and neck squamous cell carcinoma were enrolled in the trial. CD4+ and CD8+ T cells were sorted separately from peripheral blood before TCR sequencing.

Points on this clone: Its antigen is unknown. Per-base qualities were not stored, and no clone one base away is much larger.

For sequencing of the TCRbeta CDR3 region, genomic DNA was extracted from the sorted cells. The immunoSEQ Assay was used for sequencing of TCRbeta CDR3 regions. TCRdb limited this immuneACCESS table to in-frame rearrangements with V and J called. A share of clones is missing; checked studies link under half to unresolved V genes, and the rest is unexplained. For this sample there are 60,000 to 65,000 clones; 85% to 95% appear just once. Of the sample, less than 0.55% is held by the ten largest clones. This chain joins TRBV5-4 to TRBJ2-7, with 7 middle bases fitting TRBD1. This TCR derives from an adult with an advanced solid tumor such as melanoma, head and neck, liver or kidney cancer. Sequencing was performed on CD4+ or CD8+ T cells sorted from blood, taken in a trial of the OX40 agonist ivuxolimab. The sequenced DNA is TGTGCCAGCAGCTCGACAGGGAGCGAGCAGTACTTC. Translated, this gives CASSSTGSEQYF.